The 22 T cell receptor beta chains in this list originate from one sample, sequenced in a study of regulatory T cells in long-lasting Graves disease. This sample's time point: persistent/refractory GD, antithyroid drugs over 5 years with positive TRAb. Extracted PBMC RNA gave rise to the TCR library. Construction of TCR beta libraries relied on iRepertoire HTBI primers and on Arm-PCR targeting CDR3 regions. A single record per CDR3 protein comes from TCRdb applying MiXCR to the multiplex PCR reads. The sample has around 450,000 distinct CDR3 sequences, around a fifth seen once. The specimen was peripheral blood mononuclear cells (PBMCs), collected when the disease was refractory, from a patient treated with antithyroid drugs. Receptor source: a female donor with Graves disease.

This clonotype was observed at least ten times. In DNA form, the CDR3 reads TGTGCCAGTGGTCCGATCGTCGGGGTAGGCAATCAGCCCCAGCATTTT. Translating it yields CASGPIVGVGNQPQHF. The chain uses TRBV19 and TRBJ1-5; D gene ambiguous. The CDR3 sequence is 16 residues long. The ends were cut back, 8 bases at V and 2 bases at J, with 19 bases in the middle. Germline V gene sequence: CDR1 LNHDA, CDR2 SQIVND (reference sequence).

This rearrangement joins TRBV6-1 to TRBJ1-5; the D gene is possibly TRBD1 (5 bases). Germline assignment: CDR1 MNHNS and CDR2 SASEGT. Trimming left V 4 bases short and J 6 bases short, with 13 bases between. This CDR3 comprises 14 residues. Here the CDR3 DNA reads TGTGCCAGCAGTGTTGGGACCCATGGTCAGCCCCAGCATTTT. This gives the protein CASSVGTHGQPQHF.

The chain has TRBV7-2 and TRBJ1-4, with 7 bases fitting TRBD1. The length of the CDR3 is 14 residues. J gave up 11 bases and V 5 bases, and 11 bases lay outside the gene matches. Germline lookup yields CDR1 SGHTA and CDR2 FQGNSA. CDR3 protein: CASSPSFDREKLFF. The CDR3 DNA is TGTGCCAGCAGCCCATCATTCGACAGGGAGAAACTGTTTTTT.

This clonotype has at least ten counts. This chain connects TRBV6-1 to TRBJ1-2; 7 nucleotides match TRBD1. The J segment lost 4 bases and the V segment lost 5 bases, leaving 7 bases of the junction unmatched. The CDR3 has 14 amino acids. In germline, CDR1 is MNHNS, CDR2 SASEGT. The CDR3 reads CASSTRQGGYGYTF. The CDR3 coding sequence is TGTGCCAGCAGTACCCGACAGGGTGGCTATGGCTACACCTTC.

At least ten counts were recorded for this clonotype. The CDR3 loop reads CASRGLSGSSYEQYF. DNA of the CDR3: TGTGCCAGCAGGGGGCTTAGCGGGAGTTCCTACGAGCAGTACTTC. This chain connects TRBV12-3 or TRBV12-4 to TRBJ2-7; TRBD2 matches 9 bases. Germline trimming cut 6 bases from V and 1 base from J; bases unmatched to any gene: 7. The CDR3 extends over 15 amino acids.

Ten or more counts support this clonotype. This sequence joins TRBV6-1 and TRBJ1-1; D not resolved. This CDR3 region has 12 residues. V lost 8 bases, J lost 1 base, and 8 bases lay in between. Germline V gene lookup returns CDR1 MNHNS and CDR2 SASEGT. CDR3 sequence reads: CASGRPNTEAFF. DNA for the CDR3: TGTGCCAGCGGGAGGCCGAACACTGAAGCTTTCTTT.

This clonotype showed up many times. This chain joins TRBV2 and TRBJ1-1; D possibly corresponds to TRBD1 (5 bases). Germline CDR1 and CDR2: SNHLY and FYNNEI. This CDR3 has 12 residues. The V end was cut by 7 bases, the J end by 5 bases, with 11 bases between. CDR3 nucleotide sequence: TGTGCCAGCATGGGGGGAAGTACTGAAGCTTTCTTT. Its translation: CASMGGSTEAFF.

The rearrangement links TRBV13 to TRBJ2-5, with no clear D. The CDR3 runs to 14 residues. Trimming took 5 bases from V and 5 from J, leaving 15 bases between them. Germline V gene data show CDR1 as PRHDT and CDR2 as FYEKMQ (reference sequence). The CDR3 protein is CASSQVLLKETQYF. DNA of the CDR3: TGTGCCAGCAGCCAGGTGCTCTTAAAGGAGACCCAGTACTTC.

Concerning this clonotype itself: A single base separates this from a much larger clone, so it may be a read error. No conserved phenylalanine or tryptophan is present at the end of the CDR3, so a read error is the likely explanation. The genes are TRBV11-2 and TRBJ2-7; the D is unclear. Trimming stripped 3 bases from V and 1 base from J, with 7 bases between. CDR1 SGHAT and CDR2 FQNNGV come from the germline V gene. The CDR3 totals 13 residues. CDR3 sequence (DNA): TGTGCCAGCAGCTTTGACACTTCCTACGAGCAGTACCTC. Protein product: CASSFDTSYEQYL.

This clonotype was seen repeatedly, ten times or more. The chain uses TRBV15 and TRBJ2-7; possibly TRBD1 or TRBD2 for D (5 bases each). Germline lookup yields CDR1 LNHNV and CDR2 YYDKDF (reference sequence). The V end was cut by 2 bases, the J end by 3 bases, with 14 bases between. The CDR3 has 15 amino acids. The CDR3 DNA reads TGTGCCACCAGCAGAAACAGGTTAGGGAGCTACGAGCAGTACTTC. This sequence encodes CATSRNRLGSYEQYF.

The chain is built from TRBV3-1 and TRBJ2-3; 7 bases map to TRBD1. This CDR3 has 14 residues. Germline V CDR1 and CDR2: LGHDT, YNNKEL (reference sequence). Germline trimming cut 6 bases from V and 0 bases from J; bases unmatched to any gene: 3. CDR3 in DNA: TGTGCCAGCAGGGGGGACAGTAGCACAGATACGCAGTATTTT. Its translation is CASRGDSSTDTQYF.

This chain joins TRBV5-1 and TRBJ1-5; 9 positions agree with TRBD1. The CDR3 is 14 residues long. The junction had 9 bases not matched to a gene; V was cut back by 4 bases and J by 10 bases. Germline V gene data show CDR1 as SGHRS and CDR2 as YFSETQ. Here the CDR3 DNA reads TGCGCCAGCAGCAGCGGGACAGGGTACGATCCCCAGCATTTT. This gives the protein CASSSGTGYDPQHF.

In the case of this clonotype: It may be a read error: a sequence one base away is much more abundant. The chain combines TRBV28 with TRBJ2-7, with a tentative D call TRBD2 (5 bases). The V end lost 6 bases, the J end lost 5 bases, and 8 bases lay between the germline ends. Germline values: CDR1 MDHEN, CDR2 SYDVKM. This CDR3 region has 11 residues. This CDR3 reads CASRYGDEQYF. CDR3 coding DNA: TGTGCCAGCAGGTACGGGGACGAGCAGTACTTC.

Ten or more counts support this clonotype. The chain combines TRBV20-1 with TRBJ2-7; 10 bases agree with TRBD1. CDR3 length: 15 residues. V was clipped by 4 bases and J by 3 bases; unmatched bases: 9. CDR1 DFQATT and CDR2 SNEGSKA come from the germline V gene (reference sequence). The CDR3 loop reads CSATPAGTGDYEQYF. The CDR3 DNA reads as TGCAGTGCTACCCCCGCGGGGACAGGGGACTACGAGCAGTACTTC.

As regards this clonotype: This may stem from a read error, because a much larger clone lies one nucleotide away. CDR3 nucleotide sequence: TGTGCCAGCAGCAGAGTTCAGGGGAGAGGAGAAAAACTGTTTTTT. It codes for CASSRVQGRGEKLFF. The chain uses TRBV7-9 and TRBJ1-4; tentative D call: TRBD1 (6 bases). Between the trimmed V and J ends, which lost 5 bases and 8 bases, there was a span of 18 bases. Germline CDR1 and CDR2: SEHNR and FQNEAQ (reference sequence). The CDR3 has 15 residues.

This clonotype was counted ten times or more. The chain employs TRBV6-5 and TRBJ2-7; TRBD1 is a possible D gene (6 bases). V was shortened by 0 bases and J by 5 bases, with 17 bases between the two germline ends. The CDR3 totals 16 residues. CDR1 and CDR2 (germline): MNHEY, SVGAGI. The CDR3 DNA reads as TGTGCCAGCAGTTACTCGATTTATCCCAGGGGCCACGAGCAGTACTTC. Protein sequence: CASSYSIYPRGHEQYF.

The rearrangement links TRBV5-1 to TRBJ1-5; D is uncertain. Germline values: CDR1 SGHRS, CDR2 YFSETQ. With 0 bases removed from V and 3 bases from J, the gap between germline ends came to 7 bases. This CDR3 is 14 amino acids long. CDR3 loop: CASSLEPNNQPQHF. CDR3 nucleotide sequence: TGCGCCAGCAGCTTGGAGCCCAACAATCAGCCCCAGCATTTT.

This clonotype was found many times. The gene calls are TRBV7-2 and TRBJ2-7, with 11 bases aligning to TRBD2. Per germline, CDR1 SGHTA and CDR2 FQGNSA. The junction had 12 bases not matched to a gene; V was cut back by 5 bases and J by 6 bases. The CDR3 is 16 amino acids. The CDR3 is CASSPGTSGFWTEQYF. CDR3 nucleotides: TGTGCCAGCAGCCCCGGGACTAGCGGATTCTGGACCGAGCAGTACTTC. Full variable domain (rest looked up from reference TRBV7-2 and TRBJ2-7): GAGVSQSPSNKVTEKGKDVELRCDPISGHTALYWYRQSLGQGLEFLIYFQGNSAPDKSGLPSDRFSAERTGGSVSTLTIQRTQQEDSAVYLCASSPGTSGFWTEQYFGPGTRLTVT.

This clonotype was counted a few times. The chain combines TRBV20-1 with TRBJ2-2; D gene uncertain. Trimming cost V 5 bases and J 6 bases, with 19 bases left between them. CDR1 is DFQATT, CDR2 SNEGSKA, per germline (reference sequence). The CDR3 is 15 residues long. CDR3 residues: CSAPDLQFKAGELFF. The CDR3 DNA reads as TGCAGTGCTCCGGACCTCCAGTTTAAAGCCGGGGAGCTGTTTTTT.

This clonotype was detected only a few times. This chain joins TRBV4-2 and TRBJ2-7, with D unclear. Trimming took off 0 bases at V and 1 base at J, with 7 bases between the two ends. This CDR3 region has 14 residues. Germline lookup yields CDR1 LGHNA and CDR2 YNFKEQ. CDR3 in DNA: TGTGCCAGCAGCCAAGATCGGCAGTCCTACGAGCAGTACTTC. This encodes CASSQDRQSYEQYF.

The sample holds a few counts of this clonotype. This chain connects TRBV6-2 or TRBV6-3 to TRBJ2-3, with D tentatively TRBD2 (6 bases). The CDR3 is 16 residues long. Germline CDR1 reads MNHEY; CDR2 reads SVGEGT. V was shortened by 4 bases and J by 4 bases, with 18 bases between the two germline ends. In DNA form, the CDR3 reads TGTGCCAGCAGTTCCGCACCGGGACTCCCCCCAGATACGCAGTATTTT. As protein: CASSSAPGLPPDTQYF.

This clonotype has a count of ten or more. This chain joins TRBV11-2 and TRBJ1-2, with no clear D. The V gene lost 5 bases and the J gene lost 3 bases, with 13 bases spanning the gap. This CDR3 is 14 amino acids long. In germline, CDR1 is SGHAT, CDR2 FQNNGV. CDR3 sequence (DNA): TGTGCCAGCAGCCGGATGGGTGCAGACTATGGCTACACCTTC. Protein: CASSRMGADYGYTF.